This T cell receptor (beta chain) was profiled in a study of cytotoxic CD8 clonotypes in ibrutinib-treated CLL. The V gene's germline CDR1 is DFQATT and CDR2 SNEGSKA (reference sequence). With 3 bases removed from V and 10 bases from J, the gap between germline ends came to 8 bases. The length of the CDR3 is 10 residues. Some clones are missing from TCRdb's copy, which holds only in-frame ones; the method was immunoSEQ multiplex PCR. The profile shows fewer than 400,000 clones, roughly 67% of them singletons. The sequences come from PBMCs, collected after 36 months of ibrutinib treatment. The sequence was obtained from a human donor with chronic lymphocytic leukemia. V and J are TRBV20-1 and TRBJ2-3; D uncertain. The CDR3 sequence is CSASSSAQYF. Here the CDR3 DNA reads TGCAGTGCTAGTAGTTCTGCGCAGTATTTT.